This entry features one T cell receptor beta chain sequence. The antigen is unknown. Researchers prepared the TCRbeta library using unique molecular identifiers, the study reports. MiXCR, applied by TCRdb to the PCR reads, yields one record per CDR3 protein. The sample lists around 700,000 distinct CDR3 sequences, under 15% occurring once. This sample stems from a study of T-cell reconstitution after alpha-beta-depleted transplantation in children. Study-level findings and limits: Where alpha-beta T cells came from about two months after transplant was reportedly several hundred expanded graft clones. Some patients owed their high day-60 TCRbeta diversity to surviving recipient T cells and thymic progenitors. T-cell counts and diversity at one year post-transplant came mainly from newly produced T cells.

Per germline, CDR1 SGHDN and CDR2 FVKESK. J was trimmed by 8 bases and V by 3 bases; bases with no gene match: 7. The CDR3 loop spans 15 amino acids. The V and J genes are TRBV14 and TRBJ2-1, with 10 nucleotides matching TRBD2. The source was PBMCs, collected before TCRalphabeta/CD19-depleted stem cell transplant. The TCR sequence derives from a girl aged 2-10 years with congenital amegakaryocytic thrombocytopenia, due to receive a stem cell transplant. This chain's CDR3 is CASSQIAGGVYEQFF. In DNA, the CDR3 is TGTGCCAGCAGCCAGATAGCGGGAGGTGTATATGAGCAGTTCTTC.